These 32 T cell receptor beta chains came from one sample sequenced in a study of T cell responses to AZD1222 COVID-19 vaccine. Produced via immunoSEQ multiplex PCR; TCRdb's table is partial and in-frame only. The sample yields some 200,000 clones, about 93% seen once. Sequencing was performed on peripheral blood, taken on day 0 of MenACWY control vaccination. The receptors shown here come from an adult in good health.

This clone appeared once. In nucleotides, the CDR3 is TGTGCCTGGACAGGGGGCGCGGGCACCGGGGAGCTGTTTTTT. Translated: CAWTGGAGTGELFF. The chain has TRBV30 and TRBJ2-2; 8 bases fit TRBD1. The junction had 5 bases not matched to a gene; V was cut back by 4 bases and J by 4 bases. The CDR3 sequence is 14 residues long. Germline V gene sequence: CDR1 GTSNPN, CDR2 SVGIG (reference sequence).

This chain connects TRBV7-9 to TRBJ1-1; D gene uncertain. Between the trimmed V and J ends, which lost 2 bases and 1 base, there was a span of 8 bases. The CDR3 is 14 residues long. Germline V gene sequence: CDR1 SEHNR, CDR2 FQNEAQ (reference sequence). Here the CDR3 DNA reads TGTGCCAGCAGCTTACTTGTATGGAACACTGAAGCTTTCTTT. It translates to CASSLLVWNTEAFF. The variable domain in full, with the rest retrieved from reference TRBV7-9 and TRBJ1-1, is DTGVSQNPRHKITKRGQNVTFRCDPISEHNRLYWYRQTLGQGPEFLTYFQNEAQLEKSRLLSDRFSAERPKGSFSTLEIQRTEQGDSAMYLCASSLLVWNTEAFFGQGTRLTVV.

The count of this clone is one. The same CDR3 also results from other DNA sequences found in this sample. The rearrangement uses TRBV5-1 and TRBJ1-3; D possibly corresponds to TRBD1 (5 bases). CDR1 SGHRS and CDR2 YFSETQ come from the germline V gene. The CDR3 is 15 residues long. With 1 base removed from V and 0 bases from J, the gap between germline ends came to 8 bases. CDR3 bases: TGCGCCAGCAGCTTGACAGGCAACTCTGGAAACACCATATATTTT. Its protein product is CASSLTGNSGNTIYF.

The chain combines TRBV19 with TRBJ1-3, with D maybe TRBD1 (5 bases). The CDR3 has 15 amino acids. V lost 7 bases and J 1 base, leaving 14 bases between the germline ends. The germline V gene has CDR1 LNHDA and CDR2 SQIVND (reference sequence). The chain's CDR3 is CASIRDADSGNTIYF. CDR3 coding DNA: TGTGCCAGTATCCGGGACGCGGATTCTGGAAACACCATATATTTT.

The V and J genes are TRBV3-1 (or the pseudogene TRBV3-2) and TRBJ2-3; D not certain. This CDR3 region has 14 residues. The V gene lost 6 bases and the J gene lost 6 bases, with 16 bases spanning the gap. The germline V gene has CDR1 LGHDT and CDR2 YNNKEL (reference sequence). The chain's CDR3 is CASSVDQRGDTQYF. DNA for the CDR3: TGTGCCAGCAGTGTCGATCAACGTGGCGATACGCAGTATTTT.

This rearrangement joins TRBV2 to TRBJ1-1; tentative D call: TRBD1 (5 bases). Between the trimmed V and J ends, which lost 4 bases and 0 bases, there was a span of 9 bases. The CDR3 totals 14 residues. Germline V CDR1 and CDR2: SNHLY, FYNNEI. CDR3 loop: CASSVSGMNTEAFF. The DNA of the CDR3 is TGTGCCAGCAGTGTGTCAGGGATGAACACTGAAGCTTTCTTT.

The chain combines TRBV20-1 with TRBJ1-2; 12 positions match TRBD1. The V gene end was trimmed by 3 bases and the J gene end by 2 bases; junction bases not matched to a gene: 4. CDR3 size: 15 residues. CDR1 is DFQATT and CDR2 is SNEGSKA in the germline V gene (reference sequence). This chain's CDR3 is CSASIGTGGNYGYTF. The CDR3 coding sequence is TGCAGTGCTAGTATAGGGACAGGGGGCAACTATGGCTACACCTTC.

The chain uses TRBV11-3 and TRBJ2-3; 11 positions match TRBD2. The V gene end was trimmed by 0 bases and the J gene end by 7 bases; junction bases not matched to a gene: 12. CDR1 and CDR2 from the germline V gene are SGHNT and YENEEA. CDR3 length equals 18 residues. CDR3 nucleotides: TGTGCCAGCAGCTTAGATTTTAAGACTAGCGGGGAGAGAAATACGCAGTATTTT. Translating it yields CASSLDFKTSGERNTQYF.

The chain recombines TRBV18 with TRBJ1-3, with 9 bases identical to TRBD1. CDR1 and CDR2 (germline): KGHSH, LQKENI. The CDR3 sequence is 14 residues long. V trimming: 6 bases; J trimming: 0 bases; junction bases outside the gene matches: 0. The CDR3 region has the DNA TGTGCCAGCTCGACAGGGGGCTCTGGAAACACCATATATTTT. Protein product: CASSTGGSGNTIYF. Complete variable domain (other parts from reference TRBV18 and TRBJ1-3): NAGVMQNPRHLVRRRGQEARLRCSPMKGHSHVYWYRQLPEEGLKFMVYLQKENIIDESGMPKERFSAEFPKEGPSILRIQQVVRGDSAAYFCASSTGGSGNTIYFGEGSWLTVV.

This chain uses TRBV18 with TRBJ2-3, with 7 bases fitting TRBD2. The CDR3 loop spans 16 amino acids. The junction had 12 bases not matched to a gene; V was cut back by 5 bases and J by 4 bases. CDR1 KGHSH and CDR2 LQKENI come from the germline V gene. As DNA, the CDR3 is TGTGCCAGCTCATTTTCCGGGACGGGAGGCTCAGATACGCAGTATTTT. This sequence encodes CASSFSGTGGSDTQYF.

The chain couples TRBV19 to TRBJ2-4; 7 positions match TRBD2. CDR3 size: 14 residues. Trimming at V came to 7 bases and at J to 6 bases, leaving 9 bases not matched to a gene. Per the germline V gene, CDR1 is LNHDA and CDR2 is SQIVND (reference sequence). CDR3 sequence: CASNSPGGRNIQYF. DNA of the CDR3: TGTGCCAGTAACAGCCCGGGCGGGAGAAACATTCAGTACTTC.

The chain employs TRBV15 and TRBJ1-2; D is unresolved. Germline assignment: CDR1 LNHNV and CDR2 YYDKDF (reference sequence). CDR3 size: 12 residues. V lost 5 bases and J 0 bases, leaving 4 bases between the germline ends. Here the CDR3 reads CATSLPNYGYTF. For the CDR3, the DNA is TGTGCCACCAGCCTCCCTAACTATGGCTACACCTTC.

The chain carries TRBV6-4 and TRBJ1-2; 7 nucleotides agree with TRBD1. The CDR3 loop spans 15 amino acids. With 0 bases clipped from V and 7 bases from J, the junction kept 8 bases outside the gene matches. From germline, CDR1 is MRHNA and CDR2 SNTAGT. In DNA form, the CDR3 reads TGTGCCAGCAGTGACTCGACAGGGCCCTTCTCTGGCTACACCTTC. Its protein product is CASSDSTGPFSGYTF.

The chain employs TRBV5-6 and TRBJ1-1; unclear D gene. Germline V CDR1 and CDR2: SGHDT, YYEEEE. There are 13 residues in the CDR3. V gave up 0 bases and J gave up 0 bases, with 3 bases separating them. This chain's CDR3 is CASSLVVNTEAFF. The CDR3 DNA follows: TGTGCCAGCAGCTTGGTCGTGAACACTGAAGCTTTCTTT.

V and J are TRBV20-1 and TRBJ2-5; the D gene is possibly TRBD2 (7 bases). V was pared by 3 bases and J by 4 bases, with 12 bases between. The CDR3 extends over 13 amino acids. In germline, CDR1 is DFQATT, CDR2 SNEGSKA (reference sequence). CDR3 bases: TGCAGTGCTAGTAGGGGGGGAGGAGAGACCCAGTACTTC. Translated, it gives CSASRGGGETQYF.

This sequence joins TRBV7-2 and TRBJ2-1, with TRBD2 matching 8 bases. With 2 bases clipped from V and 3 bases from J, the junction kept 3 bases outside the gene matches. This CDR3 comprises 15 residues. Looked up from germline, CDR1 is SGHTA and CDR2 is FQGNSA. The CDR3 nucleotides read TGTGCCAGCAGCTTAAGCGGGGGTTACTACAATGAGCAGTTCTTC. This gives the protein CASSLSGGYYNEQFF. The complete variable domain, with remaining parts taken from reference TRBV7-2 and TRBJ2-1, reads GAGVSQSPSNKVTEKGKDVELRCDPISGHTALYWYRQSLGQGLEFLIYFQGNSAPDKSGLPSDRFSAERTGGSVSTLTIQRTQQEDSAVYLCASSLSGGYYNEQFFGPGTRLTVL.

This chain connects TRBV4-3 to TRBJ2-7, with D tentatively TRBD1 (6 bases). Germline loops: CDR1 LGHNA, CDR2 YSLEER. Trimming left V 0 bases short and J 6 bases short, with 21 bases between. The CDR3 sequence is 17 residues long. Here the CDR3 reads CASSQDFTGQDFIEQYF. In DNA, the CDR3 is TGCGCCAGCAGCCAAGACTTTACAGGGCAAGATTTCATCGAGCAGTACTTC.

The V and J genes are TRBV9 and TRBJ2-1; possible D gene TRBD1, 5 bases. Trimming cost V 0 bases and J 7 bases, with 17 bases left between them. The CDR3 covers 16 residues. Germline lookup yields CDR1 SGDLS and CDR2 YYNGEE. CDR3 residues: CASSVGPGLTSNEQFF. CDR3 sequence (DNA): TGTGCCAGCAGCGTAGGGCCAGGGCTTACGTCTAATGAGCAGTTCTTC.

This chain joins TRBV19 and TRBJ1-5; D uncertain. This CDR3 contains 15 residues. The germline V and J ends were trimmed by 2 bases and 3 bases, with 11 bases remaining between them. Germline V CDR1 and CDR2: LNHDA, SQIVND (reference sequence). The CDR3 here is CASSITSQLNQPQHF. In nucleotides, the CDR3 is TGTGCCAGTAGTATAACATCACAGCTCAATCAGCCCCAGCATTTT.

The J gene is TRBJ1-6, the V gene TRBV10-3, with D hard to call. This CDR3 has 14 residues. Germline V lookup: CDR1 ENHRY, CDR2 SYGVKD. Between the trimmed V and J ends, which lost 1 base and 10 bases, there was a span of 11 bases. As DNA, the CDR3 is TGTGCCATCAGTGAGTTTGGGGAGCGGTCACCCCTCCACTTT. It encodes CAISEFGERSPLHF.

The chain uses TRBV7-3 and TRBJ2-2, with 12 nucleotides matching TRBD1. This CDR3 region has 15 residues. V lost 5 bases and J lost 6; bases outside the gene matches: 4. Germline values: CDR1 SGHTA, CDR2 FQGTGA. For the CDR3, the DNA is TGTGCCAGCAGCCCCCGGGACAGGGGGCCCGGGGAGCTGTTTTTT. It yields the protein CASSPRDRGPGELFF.

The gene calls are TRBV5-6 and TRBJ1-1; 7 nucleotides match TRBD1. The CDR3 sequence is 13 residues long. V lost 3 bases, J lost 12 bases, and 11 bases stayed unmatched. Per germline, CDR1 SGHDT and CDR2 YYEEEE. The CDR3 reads CASSSPGQPSPFF. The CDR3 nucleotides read TGTGCCAGCAGCTCTCCGGGACAGCCCTCTCCTTTCTTT.

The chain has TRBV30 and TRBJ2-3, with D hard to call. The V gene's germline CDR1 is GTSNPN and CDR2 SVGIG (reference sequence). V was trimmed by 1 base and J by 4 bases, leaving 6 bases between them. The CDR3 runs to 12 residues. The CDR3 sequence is CAWSAYADTQYF. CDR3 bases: TGTGCCTGGAGTGCTTATGCAGATACGCAGTATTTT.

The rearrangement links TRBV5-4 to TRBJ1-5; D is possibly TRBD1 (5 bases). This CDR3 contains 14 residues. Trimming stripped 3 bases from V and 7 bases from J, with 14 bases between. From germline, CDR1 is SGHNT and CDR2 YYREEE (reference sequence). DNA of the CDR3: TGTGCCAGCAGCTCCTTCGGGGACCTCCAGCCCCAGCATTTT. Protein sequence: CASSSFGDLQPQHF. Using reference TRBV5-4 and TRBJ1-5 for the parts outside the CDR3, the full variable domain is ETGVTQSPTHLIKTRGQQVTLRCSSQSGHNTVSWYQQALGQGPQFIFQYYREEENGRGNFPPRFSGLQFPNYSSELNVNALELDDSALYLCASSSFGDLQPQHFGDGTRLSIL.

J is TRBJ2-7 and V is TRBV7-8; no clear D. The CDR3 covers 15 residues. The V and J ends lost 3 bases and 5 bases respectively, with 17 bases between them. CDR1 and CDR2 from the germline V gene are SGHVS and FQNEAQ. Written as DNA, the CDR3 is TGTGCCAGCAGCTTCTCCCCCCTCGGGCAGAACGAGCAGTACTTC. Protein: CASSFSPLGQNEQYF.

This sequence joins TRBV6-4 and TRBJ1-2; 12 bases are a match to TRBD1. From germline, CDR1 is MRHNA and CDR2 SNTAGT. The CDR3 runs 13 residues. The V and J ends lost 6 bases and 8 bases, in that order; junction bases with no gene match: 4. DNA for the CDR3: TGTGCCAGCAGCCCGGGACAGGGGGCAGGCTACACCTTC. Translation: CASSPGQGAGYTF.

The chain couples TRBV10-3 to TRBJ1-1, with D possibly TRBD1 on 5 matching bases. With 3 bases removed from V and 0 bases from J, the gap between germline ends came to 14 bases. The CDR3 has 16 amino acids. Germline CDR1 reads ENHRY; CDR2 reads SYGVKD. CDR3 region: CAISDRGGEMNTEAFF. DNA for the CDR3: TGTGCCATCAGTGATCGGGGAGGGGAAATGAACACTGAAGCTTTCTTT.

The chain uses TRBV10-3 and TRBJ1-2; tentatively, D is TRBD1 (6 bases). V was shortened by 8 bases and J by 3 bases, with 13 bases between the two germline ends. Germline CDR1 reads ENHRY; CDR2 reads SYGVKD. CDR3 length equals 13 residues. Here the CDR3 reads CAISRDIDYGYTF. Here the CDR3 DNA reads TGTGCCATCTCCCGGGACATAGACTATGGCTACACCTTC.

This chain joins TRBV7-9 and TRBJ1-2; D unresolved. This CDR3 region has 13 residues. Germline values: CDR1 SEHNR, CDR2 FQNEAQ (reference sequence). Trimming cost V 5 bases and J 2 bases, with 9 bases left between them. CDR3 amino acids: CASSTQANYGYTF. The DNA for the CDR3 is TGTGCCAGCAGCACGCAGGCCAACTATGGCTACACCTTC.

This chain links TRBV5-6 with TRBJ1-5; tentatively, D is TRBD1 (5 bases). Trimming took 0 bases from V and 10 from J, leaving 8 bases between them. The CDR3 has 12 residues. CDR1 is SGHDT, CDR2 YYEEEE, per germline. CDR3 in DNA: TGTGCCAGCAGCTTGGGGGGCCTACCCCAGCATTTT. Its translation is CASSLGGLPQHF.

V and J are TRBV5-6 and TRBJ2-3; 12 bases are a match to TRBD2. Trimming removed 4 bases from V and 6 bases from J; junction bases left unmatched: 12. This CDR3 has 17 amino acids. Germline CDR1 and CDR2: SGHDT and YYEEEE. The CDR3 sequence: CASSPEGLAGPGDTQYF. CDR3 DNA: TGTGCCAGCAGCCCTGAAGGACTAGCGGGGCCTGGGGATACGCAGTATTTT.

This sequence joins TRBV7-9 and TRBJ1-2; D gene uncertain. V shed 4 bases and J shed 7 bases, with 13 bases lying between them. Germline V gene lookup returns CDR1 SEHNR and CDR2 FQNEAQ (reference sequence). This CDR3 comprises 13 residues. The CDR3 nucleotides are TGTGCCAGCAGCTCGCCCAACATGGTTGGCTACACCTTC. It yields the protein CASSSPNMVGYTF.